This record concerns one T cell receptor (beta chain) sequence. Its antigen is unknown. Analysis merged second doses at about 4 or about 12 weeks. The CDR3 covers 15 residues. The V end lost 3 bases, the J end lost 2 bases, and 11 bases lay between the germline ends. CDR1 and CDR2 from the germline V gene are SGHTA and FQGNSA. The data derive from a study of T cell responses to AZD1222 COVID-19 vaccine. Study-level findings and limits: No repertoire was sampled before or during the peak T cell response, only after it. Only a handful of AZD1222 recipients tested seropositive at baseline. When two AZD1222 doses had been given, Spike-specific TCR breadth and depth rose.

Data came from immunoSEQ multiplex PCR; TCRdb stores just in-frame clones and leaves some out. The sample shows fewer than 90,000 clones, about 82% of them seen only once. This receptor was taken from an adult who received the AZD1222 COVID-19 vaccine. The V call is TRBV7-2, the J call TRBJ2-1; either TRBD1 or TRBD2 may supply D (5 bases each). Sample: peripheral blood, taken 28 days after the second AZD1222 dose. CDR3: CASSFFGAAYNEQFF. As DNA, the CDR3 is TGTGCCAGCAGCTTTTTCGGGGCGGCCTACAATGAGCAGTTCTTC.